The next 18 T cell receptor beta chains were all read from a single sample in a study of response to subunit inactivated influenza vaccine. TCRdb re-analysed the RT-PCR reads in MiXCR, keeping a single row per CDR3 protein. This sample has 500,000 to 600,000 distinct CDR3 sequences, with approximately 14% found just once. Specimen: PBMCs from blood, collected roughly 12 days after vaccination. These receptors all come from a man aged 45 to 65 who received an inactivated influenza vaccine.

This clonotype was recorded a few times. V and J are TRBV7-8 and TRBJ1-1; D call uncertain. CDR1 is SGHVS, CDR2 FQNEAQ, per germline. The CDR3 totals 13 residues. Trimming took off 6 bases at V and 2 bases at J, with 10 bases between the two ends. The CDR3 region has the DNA TGTGCCAGCAGTTGGAGGTCCAACACTGAAGCTTTCTTT. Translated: CASSWRSNTEAFF. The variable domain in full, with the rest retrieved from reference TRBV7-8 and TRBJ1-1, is GAGVSQSPRYKVAKRGQDVALRCDPISGHVSLFWYQQALGQGPEFLTYFQNEAQLDKSGLPSDRFFAERPEGSVSTLKIQRTQQEDSAVYLCASSWRSNTEAFFGQGTRLTVV.

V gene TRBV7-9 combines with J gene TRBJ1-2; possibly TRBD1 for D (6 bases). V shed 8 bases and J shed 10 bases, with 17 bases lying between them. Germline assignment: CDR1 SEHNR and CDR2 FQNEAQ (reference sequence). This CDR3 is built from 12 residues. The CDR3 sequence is CASSAPQGFYTF. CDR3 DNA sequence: TGTGCCAGCTCCGCCCCCCAGGGGTTCTACACCTTC. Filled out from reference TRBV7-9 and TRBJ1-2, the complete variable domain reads DTGVSQNPRHKITKRGQNVTFRCDPISEHNRLYWYRQTLGQGPEFLTYFQNEAQLEKSRLLSDRFSAERPKGSFSTLEIQRTEQGDSAMYLCASSAPQGFYTFGSGTRLTVV.

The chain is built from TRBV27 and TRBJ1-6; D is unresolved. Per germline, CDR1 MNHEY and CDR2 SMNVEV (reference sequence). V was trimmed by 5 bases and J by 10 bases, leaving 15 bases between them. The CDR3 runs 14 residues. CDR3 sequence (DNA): TGTGCCAGCAGTACCGACGGAATTCTCTCACCCCTCCACTTT. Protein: CASSTDGILSPLHF.

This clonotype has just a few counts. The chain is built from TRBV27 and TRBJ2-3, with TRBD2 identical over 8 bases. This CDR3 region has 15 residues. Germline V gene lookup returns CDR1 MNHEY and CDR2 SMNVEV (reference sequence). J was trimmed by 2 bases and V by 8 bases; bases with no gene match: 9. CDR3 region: CASRSGGTPTDTQYF. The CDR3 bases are TGTGCCAGCCGCTCGGGGGGGACTCCCACAGATACGCAGTATTTT.

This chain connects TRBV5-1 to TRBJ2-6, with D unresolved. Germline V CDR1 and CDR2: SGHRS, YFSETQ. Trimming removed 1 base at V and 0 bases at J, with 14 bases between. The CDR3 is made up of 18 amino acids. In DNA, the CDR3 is TGCGCCAGCAGCTTGTATACACCCCCGAGCTCTGGGGCCAACGTCCTGACTTTC. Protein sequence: CASSLYTPPSSGANVLTF.

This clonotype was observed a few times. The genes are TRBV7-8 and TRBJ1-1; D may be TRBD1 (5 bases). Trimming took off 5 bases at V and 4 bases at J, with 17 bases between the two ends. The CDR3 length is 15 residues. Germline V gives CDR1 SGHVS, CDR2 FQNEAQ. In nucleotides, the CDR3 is TGTGCCAGCAGCCAAAGGGACCGCGGGGGCACTGAAGCTTTCTTT. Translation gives CASSQRDRGGTEAFF.

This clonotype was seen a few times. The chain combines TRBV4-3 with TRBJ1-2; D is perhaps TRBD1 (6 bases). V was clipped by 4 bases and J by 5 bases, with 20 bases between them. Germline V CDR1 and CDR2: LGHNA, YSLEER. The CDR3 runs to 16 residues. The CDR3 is CASSPYTGSSIYGYTF. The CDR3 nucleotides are TGCGCCAGCAGCCCATACACAGGGAGCTCCATTTATGGCTACACCTTC.

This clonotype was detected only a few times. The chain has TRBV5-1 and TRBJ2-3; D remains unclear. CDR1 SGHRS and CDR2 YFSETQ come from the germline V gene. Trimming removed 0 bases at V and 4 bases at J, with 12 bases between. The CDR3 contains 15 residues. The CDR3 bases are TGCGCCAGCAGCTTGGCCTCACGCGGAGCAGATACGCAGTATTTT. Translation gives CASSLASRGADTQYF.

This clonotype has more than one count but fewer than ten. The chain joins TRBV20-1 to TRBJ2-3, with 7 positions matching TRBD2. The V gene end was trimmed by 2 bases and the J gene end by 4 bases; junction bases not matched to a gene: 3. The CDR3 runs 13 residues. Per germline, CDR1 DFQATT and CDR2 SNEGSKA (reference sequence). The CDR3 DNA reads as TGCAGTGCTAGAAGGGAGGGCGCAGATACGCAGTATTTT. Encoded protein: CSARREGADTQYF.

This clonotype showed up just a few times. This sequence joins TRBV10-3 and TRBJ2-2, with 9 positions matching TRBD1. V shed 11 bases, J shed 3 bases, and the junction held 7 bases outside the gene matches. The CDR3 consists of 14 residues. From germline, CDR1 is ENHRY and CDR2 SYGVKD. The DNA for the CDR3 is TGTGCCCTCAAGACAGGGGGGGACACCGGGGAGCTGTTTTTT. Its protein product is CALKTGGDTGELFF.

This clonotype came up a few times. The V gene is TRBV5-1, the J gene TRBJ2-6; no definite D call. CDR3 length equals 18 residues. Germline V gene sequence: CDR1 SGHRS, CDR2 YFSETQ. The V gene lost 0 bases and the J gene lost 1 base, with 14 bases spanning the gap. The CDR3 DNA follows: TGCGCCAGCAGCTTGGAACCGAATAGAGGTTCTGGGGCCAACGTCCTGACTTTC. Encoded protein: CASSLEPNRGSGANVLTF.

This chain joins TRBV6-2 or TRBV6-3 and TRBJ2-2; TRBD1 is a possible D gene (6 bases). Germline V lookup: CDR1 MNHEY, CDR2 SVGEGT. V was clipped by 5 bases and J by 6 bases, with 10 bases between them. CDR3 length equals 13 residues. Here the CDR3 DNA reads TGTGCCAGCAGTCAGGGGAAGGCCGGGGAGCTGTTTTTT. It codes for CASSQGKAGELFF.

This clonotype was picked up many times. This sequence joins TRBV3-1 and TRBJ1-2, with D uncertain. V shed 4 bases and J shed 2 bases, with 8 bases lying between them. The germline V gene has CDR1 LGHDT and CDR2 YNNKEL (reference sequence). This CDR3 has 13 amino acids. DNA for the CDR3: TGTGCCAGCAGCCTTGGCAGAAACTATGGCTACACCTTC. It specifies CASSLGRNYGYTF.

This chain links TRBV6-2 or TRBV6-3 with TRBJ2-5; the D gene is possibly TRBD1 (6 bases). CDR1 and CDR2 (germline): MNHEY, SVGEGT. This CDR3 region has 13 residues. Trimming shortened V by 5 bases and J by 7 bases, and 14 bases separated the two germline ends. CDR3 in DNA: TGTGCCAGCAGTCCAACAGGGTCGGGGACCCAGTACTTC. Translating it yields CASSPTGSGTQYF.

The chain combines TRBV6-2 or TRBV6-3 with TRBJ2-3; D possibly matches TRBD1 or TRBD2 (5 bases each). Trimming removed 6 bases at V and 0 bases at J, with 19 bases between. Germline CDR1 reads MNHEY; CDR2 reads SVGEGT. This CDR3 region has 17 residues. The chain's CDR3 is CASRQPPGTQSTDTQYF. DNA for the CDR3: TGTGCCAGCAGACAACCCCCCGGGACCCAAAGCACAGATACGCAGTATTTT.

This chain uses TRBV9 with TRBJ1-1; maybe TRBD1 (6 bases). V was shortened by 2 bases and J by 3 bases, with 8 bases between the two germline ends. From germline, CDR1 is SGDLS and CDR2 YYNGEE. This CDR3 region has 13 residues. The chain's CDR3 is CASSVGGYTEAFF. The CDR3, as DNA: TGTGCCAGCAGCGTGGGGGGCTACACTGAAGCTTTCTTT. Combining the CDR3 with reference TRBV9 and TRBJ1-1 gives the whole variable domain DSGVTQTPKHLITATGQRVTLRCSPRSGDLSVYWYQQSLDQGLQFLIQYYNGEERAKGNILERFSAQQFPDLHSELNLSSLELGDSALYFCASSVGGYTEAFFGQGTRLTVV.

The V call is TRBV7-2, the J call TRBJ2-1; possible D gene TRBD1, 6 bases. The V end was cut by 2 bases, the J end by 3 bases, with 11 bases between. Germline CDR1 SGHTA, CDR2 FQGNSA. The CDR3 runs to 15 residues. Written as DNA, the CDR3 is TGTGCCAGCAGCTTAAGAGAGACAGGCTACAATGAGCAGTTCTTC. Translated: CASSLRETGYNEQFF.

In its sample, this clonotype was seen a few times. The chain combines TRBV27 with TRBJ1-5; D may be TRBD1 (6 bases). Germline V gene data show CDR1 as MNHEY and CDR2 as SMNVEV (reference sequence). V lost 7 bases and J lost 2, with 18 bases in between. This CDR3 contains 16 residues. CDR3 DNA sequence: TGTGCCAGCATGTGGAGAATGACAGGCGGCAATCAGCCCCAGCATTTT. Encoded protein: CASMWRMTGGNQPQHF.